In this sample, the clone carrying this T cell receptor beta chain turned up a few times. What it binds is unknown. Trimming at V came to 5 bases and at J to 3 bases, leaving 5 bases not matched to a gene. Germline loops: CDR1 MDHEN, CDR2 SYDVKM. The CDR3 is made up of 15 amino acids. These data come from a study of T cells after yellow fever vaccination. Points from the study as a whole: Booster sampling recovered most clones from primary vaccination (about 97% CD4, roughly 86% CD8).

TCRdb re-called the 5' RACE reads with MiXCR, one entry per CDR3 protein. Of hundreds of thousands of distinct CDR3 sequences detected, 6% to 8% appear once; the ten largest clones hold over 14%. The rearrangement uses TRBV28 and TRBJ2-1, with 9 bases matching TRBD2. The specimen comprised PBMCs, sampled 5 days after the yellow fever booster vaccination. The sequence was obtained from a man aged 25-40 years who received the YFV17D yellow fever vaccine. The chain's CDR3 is CASSPGTSYYNEQFF. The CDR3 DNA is TGTGCCAGCAGTCCCGGGACTAGCTACTACAATGAGCAGTTCTTC.